This passage covers 7 T cell receptor beta chains from one sample sequenced in a study of T-cell reconstitution after alpha-beta-depleted transplantation in children. As it was prepared, the TCRbeta library received unique molecular identifiers. One entry per CDR3 protein results from TCRdb running MiXCR on the PCR reads. The data show roughly 570,000 distinct CDR3 sequences, 20% to 30% seen once. The sequences come from PBMCs, collected before TCRalphabeta/CD19-depleted stem cell transplant. The receptors originated from a boy younger than two with Wiskott-Aldrich syndrome, due to receive a stem cell transplant.

Many counts were recorded for this clonotype. J is TRBJ2-2 and V is TRBV5-1; D gene uncertain. V gave up 0 bases and J gave up 4 bases, with 4 bases separating them. This CDR3 contains 13 residues. Germline CDR1 is SGHRS and CDR2 is YFSETQ. CDR3 in DNA: TGCGCCAGCAGCTTGGCTAGCACCGGGGAGCTGTTTTTT. The encoded protein is CASSLASTGELFF.

The gene calls are TRBV5-1 and TRBJ2-1; 7 nucleotides line up with TRBD1. The CDR3 spans 14 residues. Germline CDR1 reads SGHRS; CDR2 reads YFSETQ. Trimming cost V 4 bases and J 4 bases; bases outside gene matches: 5. This CDR3 reads CASSVPGQYNEQFF. The DNA of the CDR3 is TGCGCCAGCAGCGTACCGGGACAGTACAATGAGCAGTTCTTC.

V usage is TRBV20-1 and J usage is TRBJ2-1; 7 bases are shared with TRBD1. J gave up 4 bases and V 6 bases, and 9 bases lay outside the gene matches. Germline values: CDR1 DFQATT, CDR2 SNEGSKA (reference sequence). This CDR3 is 14 amino acids long. CDR3 bases: TGCAGTGCGGAACGACAGGGATATTACAATGAGCAGTTCTTC. Translation: CSAERQGYYNEQFF.

The chain carries TRBV5-5 and TRBJ2-1, with a tentative D call TRBD1 (7 bases). The germline CDR1 and CDR2 sequences are SGHKS and YYEKEE (reference sequence). V dropped 3 bases and J dropped 4 bases, with 14 bases sitting between them. The CDR3 is 15 amino acids. In DNA, the CDR3 is TGTGCCAGCAGCTCGGAGGGGACAGCGTACAATGAGCAGTTCTTC. This translates into CASSSEGTAYNEQFF.

In its sample, this clonotype was seen many times. This sequence joins TRBV18 and TRBJ2-7; 7 bases align to TRBD2. The CDR3 spans 14 residues. In germline, CDR1 is KGHSH, CDR2 LQKENI. The ends lost 3 bases at V and 0 bases at J; junction bases unmatched: 2. The CDR3 DNA is TGTGCCAGCTCACCTAGGACTAGCTCCTACGAGCAGTACTTC. This encodes CASSPRTSSYEQYF.

This clonotype was observed at least ten times. This chain links TRBV7-2 with TRBJ2-5, with TRBD1 matching 7 bases. This CDR3 comprises 15 residues. Per germline, CDR1 SGHTA and CDR2 FQGNSA. J gave up 5 bases and V 5 bases, and 11 bases lay outside the gene matches. The CDR3 is CASSPMSGTVETQYF. Written as DNA, the CDR3 is TGTGCCAGCAGCCCAATGTCCGGGACAGTGGAGACCCAGTACTTC.

This clonotype was seen only a few times. The chain combines TRBV4-2 with TRBJ1-2; 8 positions agree with TRBD1. Germline CDR1 is LGHNA and CDR2 is YNFKEQ. The CDR3 extends over 15 amino acids. V shed 6 bases, J shed 1 base, and the junction held 7 bases outside the gene matches. The CDR3, as DNA: TGTGCCAGCAGGATCGCAGGGGGCCTTAACTATGGCTACACCTTC. Translating it yields CASRIAGGLNYGYTF.